This record concerns one T cell receptor (beta chain) sequence. Antigen unknown. The sample comes from a study of post-analysis software for immune sequencing data. In the study overall: Disease trajectories encompassed relapsing-remitting, secondary progressive and progressive-relapsing multiple sclerosis.

Prepared libraries of TCR beta cDNA carried unique molecular identifiers. TCRdb reprocessed the PCR reads via MiXCR and lists one record per CDR3 protein. Of roughly 650,000 distinct CDR3 sequences listed, approximately 60% are singletons. Overall study results and limits: By F measure, samples from a shared preparation batch strongly co-clustered. The normalized Chao1 diversity of multiple sclerosis patients was significantly lower than that of controls. The study found TRBV5-6, TRBV5-1 and TRBV20-1 among a few TRBV segments more frequent in patients than controls.

Germline V gene data show CDR1 as KGHDR and CDR2 as SFDVKD. V was trimmed by 2 bases and J by 3 bases, leaving 6 bases between them. The CDR3 contains 13 residues. The rearrangement links TRBV24-1 to TRBJ1-1; D ambiguous. This TCR derives from a girl aged 2-10 years with multiple sclerosis. Source material: blood. CDR3: CATSDSWDTEAFF. The CDR3, as DNA: TGTGCCACCAGTGATTCCTGGGACACTGAAGCTTTCTTT.